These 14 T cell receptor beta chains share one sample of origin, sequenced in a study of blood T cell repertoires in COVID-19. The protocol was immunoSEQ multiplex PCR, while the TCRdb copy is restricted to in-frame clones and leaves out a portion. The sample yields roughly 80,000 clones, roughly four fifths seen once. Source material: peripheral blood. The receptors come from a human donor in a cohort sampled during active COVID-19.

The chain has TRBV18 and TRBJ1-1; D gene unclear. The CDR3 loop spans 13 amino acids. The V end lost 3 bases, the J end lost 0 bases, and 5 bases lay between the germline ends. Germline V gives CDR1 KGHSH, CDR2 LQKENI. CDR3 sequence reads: CASSPGLNTEAFF. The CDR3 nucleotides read TGTGCCAGCTCACCCGGTCTGAACACTGAAGCTTTCTTT.

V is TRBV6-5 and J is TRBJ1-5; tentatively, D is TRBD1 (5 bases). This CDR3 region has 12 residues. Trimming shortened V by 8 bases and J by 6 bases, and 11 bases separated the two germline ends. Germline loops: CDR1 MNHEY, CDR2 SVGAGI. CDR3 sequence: CASQGLGQPQHF. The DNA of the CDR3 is TGTGCCAGCCAGGGACTGGGTCAGCCCCAGCATTTT.

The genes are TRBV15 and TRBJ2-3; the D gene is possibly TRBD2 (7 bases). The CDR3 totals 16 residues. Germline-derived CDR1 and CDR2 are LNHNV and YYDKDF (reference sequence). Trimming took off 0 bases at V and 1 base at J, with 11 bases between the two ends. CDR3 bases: TGTGCCACCAGCAGAGAAGGCGGGGGCCGCACAGATACGCAGTATTTT. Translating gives CATSREGGGRTDTQYF.

The CDR3: CASSLTGDSGYTF. DNA of the CDR3: TGTGCCAGCAGCTTAACAGGGGACTCTGGCTACACCTTC. V gene TRBV7-9 combines with J gene TRBJ1-2, with 7 bases lining up with TRBD1. The ends lost 2 bases at V and 7 bases at J; junction bases unmatched: 4. The CDR3 is 13 residues long. Germline CDR1 is SEHNR and CDR2 is FQNEAQ (reference sequence).

The CDR3 protein is CSVGAQETQYF. The CDR3 DNA reads TGCAGCGTTGGGGCCCAAGAGACCCAGTACTTC. V is TRBV29-1 and J is TRBJ2-5; no firm D call. The V end was cut by 4 bases, the J end by 1 base, with 4 bases between. Germline V gene lookup returns CDR1 SQVTM and CDR2 ANQGSEA. The CDR3 spans 11 residues.

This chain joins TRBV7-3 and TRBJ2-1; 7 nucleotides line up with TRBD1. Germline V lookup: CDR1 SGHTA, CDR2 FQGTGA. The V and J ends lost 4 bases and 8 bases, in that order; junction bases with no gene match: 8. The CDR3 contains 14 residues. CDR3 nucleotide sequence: TGTGCCAGCAGCTCCCGACAGGGCCAGGATGAGCAGTTCTTC. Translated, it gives CASSSRQGQDEQFF.

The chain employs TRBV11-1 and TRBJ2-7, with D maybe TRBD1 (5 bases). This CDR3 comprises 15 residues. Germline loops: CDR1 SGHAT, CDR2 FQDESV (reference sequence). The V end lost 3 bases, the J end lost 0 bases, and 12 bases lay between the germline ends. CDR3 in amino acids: CASSFDSSPSYEQYF. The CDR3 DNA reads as TGTGCCAGCAGCTTCGACAGTTCTCCCTCCTACGAGCAGTACTTC.

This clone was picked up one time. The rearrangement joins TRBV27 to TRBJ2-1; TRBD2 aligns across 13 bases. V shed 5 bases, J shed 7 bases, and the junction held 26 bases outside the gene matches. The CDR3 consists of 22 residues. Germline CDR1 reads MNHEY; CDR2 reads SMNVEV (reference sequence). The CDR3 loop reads CASSPPTGGLAGSLPSLNEQFF. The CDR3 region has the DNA TGTGCCAGCAGTCCCCCGACAGGGGGACTAGCGGGATCCCTCCCAAGTTTGAATGAGCAGTTCTTC.

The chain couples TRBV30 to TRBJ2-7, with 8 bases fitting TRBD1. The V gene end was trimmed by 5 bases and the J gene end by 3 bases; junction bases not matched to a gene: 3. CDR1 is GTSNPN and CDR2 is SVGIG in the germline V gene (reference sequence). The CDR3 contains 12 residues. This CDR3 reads CAWDRGNYEQYF. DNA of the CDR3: TGTGCCTGGGACAGGGGAAACTACGAGCAGTACTTC.

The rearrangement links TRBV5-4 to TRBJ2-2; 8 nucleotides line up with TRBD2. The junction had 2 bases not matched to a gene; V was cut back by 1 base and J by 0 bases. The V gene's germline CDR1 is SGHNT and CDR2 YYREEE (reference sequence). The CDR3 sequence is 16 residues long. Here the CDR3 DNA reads TGTGCCAGCAGCTTGTCAGCGGGGGCGAACACCGGGGAGCTGTTTTTT. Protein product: CASSLSAGANTGELFF.

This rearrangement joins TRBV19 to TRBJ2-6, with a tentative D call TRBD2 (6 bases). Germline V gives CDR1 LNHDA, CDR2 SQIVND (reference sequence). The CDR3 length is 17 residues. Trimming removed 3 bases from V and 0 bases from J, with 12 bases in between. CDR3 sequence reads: CASSMWGRTSGANVLTF. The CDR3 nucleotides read TGTGCCAGTAGTATGTGGGGGAGGACCTCTGGGGCCAACGTCCTGACTTTC.

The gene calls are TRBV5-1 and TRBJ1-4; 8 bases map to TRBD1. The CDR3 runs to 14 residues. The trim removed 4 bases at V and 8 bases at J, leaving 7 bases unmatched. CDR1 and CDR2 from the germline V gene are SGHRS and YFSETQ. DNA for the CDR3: TGCGCCAGCAGCGATGGACAGGGTGGGGAAAAACTGTTTTTT. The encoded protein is CASSDGQGGEKLFF.

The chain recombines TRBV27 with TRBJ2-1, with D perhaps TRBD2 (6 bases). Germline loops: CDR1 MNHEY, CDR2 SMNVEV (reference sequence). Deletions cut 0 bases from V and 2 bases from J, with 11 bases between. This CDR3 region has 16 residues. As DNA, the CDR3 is TGTGCCAGCAGTTTATCGGGCGGGGAACCCTACAATGAGCAGTTCTTC. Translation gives CASSLSGGEPYNEQFF.

The CDR3 coding sequence is TGTGCTAGTTCAGGGGGCAAAGGAAACACCATATATTTT. Protein sequence: CASSGGKGNTIYF. J is TRBJ1-3 and V is TRBV12-5; TRBD1 matches at 8 bases. Unmatched junction bases numbered 4, after V lost 8 bases and J lost 4 bases. CDR3 length: 13 residues. CDR1 and CDR2 (germline): LGHNT, FRNRAP.